The T cell receptor (beta chain) under discussion was sequenced for a study of T cell responses to AZD1222 COVID-19 vaccine. Broader study findings: The span of vaccine-associated CD4 TCRs extended across spike, with dominance at 160-218 and 743-854. Spike-specific TCR repertoires showed rising breadth and depth after two AZD1222 doses. Seropositive AZD1222 recipients at baseline numbered only 6 or 7.

The germline V gene has CDR1 MDHEN and CDR2 SYDVKM. CDR3 length: 13 residues. V was cut by 7 bases and J by 8 bases, with 17 bases left in between. Regarding this clone: Its specificity is unknown.

Some clones are missing from TCRdb's copy, which holds only in-frame ones; the method was immunoSEQ multiplex PCR. The sample lists around 180,000 clones; under 95% were seen once. The study pooled second doses at about 4 or about 12 weeks. The chain has TRBV28 and TRBJ1-2; maybe TRBD1 (5 bases). The sample was peripheral blood, taken 28 days after the second AZD1222 dose. This TCR came from an adult who received the AZD1222 COVID-19 vaccine. CDR3 amino acids: CASNLLGEGGYTF. DNA of the CDR3: TGTGCCAGCAACCTTTTAGGAGAGGGGGGCTACACCTTC.